The 20 T cell receptor beta chains in this list originate from one sample, sequenced in a study of Ad26.COV2.S vaccination and SARS-CoV-2 variants. The data were produced by immunoSEQ multiplex PCR, yet TCRdb's version contains in-frame clones alone and is incomplete. The sample lists about 350,000 clones, around 83% occurring once. Indicated treatment: around 19 received Ad26.COV2.S at low or high dose, single or two shots; about 5 received placebo; per-sample allocation not given. Samples came from day 63 after the first vaccine or placebo injection. Here the sequenced sample was peripheral blood, taken in a trial of Ad26.COV2.S vaccine versus placebo. All receptors come from a person between 18 and 65 years old who received the Ad26.COV2.S COVID-19 vaccine or a placebo.

This chain connects TRBV6-5 to TRBJ2-6; D possibly corresponds to TRBD1 (5 bases). The CDR3 runs 16 residues. The V end lost 2 bases, the J end lost 5 bases, and 13 bases lay between the germline ends. Germline CDR1 reads MNHEY; CDR2 reads SVGAGI. As DNA, the CDR3 is TGTGCCAGCAGTTACCTGATTAGGGGCTGGGCCAACGTCCTGACTTTC. Protein: CASSYLIRGWANVLTF.

This clone was detected only a few times. The V call is TRBV6-2 or TRBV6-3, the J call TRBJ2-2; possibly TRBD2 for D (6 bases). The CDR3 has 16 amino acids. The germline V gene has CDR1 MNHEY and CDR2 SVGEGT. V was pared by 5 bases and J by 0 bases, with 13 bases between. Here the CDR3 DNA reads TGTGCCAGCAGTAAGGCTGGCGGGACGAACACCGGGGAGCTGTTTTTT. Translating it yields CASSKAGGTNTGELFF.

This chain uses TRBV10-3 with TRBJ2-7; 11 bases are a match to TRBD1. CDR1 and CDR2 (germline): ENHRY, SYGVKD. V shed 6 bases and J 3 bases; nucleotides not matched to a gene: 7. This CDR3 is 15 amino acids long. CDR3 protein: CAIREPGTGGYEQYF. The CDR3, as DNA: TGTGCCATCAGGGAACCCGGGACAGGGGGCTACGAGCAGTACTTC.

The rearrangement links TRBV7-9 to TRBJ1-5; 9 bases align to TRBD1. V lost 0 bases to trimming and J lost 5 bases; unmatched junction nucleotides: 5. The CDR3 contains 16 residues. CDR1 and CDR2 from the germline V gene are SEHNR and FQNEAQ (reference sequence). The CDR3 sequence: CASSLAAGQGHQPQHF. The DNA for the CDR3 is TGTGCCAGCAGCTTAGCAGCGGGACAGGGCCATCAGCCCCAGCATTTT.

The chain recombines TRBV3-1 (or the pseudogene TRBV3-2) with TRBJ2-4; possibly TRBD2 for D (6 bases). This CDR3 is built from 14 residues. V dropped 4 bases and J dropped 5 bases, with 12 bases sitting between them. CDR1 and CDR2 (germline): LGHDT, YNNKEL (reference sequence). The DNA for the CDR3 is TGTGCCAGCAGCCCAGCGGGTGCGGAAAACATTCAGTACTTC. Protein product: CASSPAGAENIQYF.

V gene TRBV29-1 combines with J gene TRBJ1-2; D is ambiguous. The CDR3 spans 11 residues. Trimming removed 4 bases from V and 5 bases from J, with 8 bases in between. The V gene's germline CDR1 is SQVTM and CDR2 ANQGSEA. Written as DNA, the CDR3 is TGCAGCGTTGTGGAAAGTTATGGCTACACCTTC. This gives the protein CSVVESYGYTF.

As to this clone: Other nucleotide sequences from this sample produce the same CDR3. The chain has TRBV30 and TRBJ2-3; D unclear. V was shortened by 0 bases and J by 5 bases, with 3 bases between the two germline ends. Germline lookup yields CDR1 GTSNPN and CDR2 SVGIG (reference sequence). The CDR3 consists of 11 residues. The CDR3 DNA is TGTGCCTGGAGTGTACGAGATACGCAGTATTTT. Its translation: CAWSVRDTQYF.

The chain has TRBV21-1 and TRBJ2-5; the table gives TRBD2 as D, unverified against the DNA. TRBV21-1 is listed as a pseudogene. This CDR3 is 14 amino acids long. For the CDR3, the DNA is TGTGCCAGCAGCAAAGGGTCTGCGGCGGAGACCCAGTACTTC. Translated: CASSKGSAAETQYF.

The chain joins TRBV30 to TRBJ1-1, with D uncertain. CDR3 length: 12 residues. V was pared by 1 base and J by 11 bases, with 14 bases between. CDR1 GTSNPN and CDR2 SVGIG come from the germline V gene (reference sequence). This chain's CDR3 is CAWSAGAYRAFF. DNA for the CDR3: TGTGCCTGGAGTGCCGGTGCTTATCGGGCTTTCTTT.

The chain couples TRBV9 to TRBJ2-7, with 7 bases matching TRBD1. Germline V gene lookup returns CDR1 SGDLS and CDR2 YYNGEE. The CDR3 is made up of 14 amino acids. Trimming cost V 1 base and J 5 bases; bases outside gene matches: 6. The CDR3 nucleotides read TGTGCCAGCAGCGTAACGACAGGGCTAAACGAGCAGTACTTC. Its translation: CASSVTTGLNEQYF.

The rearrangement links TRBV18 to TRBJ1-1; D possibly corresponds to TRBD1 (6 bases). The CDR3 sequence is 15 residues long. Germline lookup yields CDR1 KGHSH and CDR2 LQKENI. Between the trimmed V and J ends, which lost 1 base and 1 base, there was a span of 10 bases. CDR3 in DNA: TGTGCCAGCTCACCACGGGGGCTGGCGAACACTGAAGCTTTCTTT. Amino acid sequence: CASSPRGLANTEAFF.

V and J are TRBV19 and TRBJ1-5; D not certain. Trimming shortened V by 3 bases and J by 1 base, and 10 bases separated the two germline ends. The CDR3 has 15 amino acids. In germline, CDR1 is LNHDA, CDR2 SQIVND (reference sequence). The CDR3 loop is CASSISPTSNQPQHF. The CDR3 coding sequence is TGTGCCAGTAGTATTAGCCCCACGAGCAATCAGCCCCAGCATTTT.

The V gene is TRBV21-1, the J gene TRBJ2-7; the table's D call, TRBD1, was not checked against the DNA. TRBV21-1 is a known pseudogene. The CDR3 covers 15 residues. CDR3 loop: CASSIIPVEIYEQYF. The CDR3 nucleotides are TGTGCCAGCAGCATTATCCCAGTCGAAATCTACGAGCAGTACTTC.

This chain connects TRBV12-3 or TRBV12-4 to TRBJ2-7; 11 nucleotides line up with TRBD2. The length of the CDR3 is 13 residues. V lost 9 bases to trimming and J lost 5 bases; unmatched junction nucleotides: 6. CDR3 coding DNA: TGTGCCAGTCGACTAGCGGGAAGGAACGAGCAGTACTTC. Amino acid sequence: CASRLAGRNEQYF.

This chain connects TRBV6-4 to TRBJ2-3; TRBD2 matches at 9 bases. V shed 4 bases, J shed 1 base, and the junction held 3 bases outside the gene matches. The CDR3 extends over 15 amino acids. CDR1 is MRHNA and CDR2 is SNTAGT in the germline V gene. The CDR3 protein is CASSVIAGGTDTQYF. The CDR3 DNA reads as TGTGCCAGCAGTGTAATAGCGGGGGGCACAGATACGCAGTATTTT.

V gene TRBV5-8 combines with J gene TRBJ1-6; a possible D gene is TRBD1 (5 bases). In germline, CDR1 is SGHTS, CDR2 YDEGEE. This CDR3 has 14 amino acids. The V and J ends lost 3 bases and 10 bases respectively, with 14 bases between them. The CDR3 reads CASSSRSGSSPLHF. DNA of the CDR3: TGTGCCAGCAGCTCCAGGTCAGGGTCGTCACCCCTCCACTTT.

This clone was counted a single time. The chain carries TRBV15 and TRBJ2-3, with D hard to call. The CDR3 runs 15 residues. The V and J ends lost 5 bases and 3 bases respectively, with 15 bases between them. Germline V gene data show CDR1 as LNHNV and CDR2 as YYDKDF (reference sequence). CDR3 bases: TGTGCCACCAGCCGTGCGGTCCTAGGTACAGATACGCAGTATTTT. Translated, it gives CATSRAVLGTDTQYF.

This clone was found a few times. The gene calls are TRBV6-6 and TRBJ2-5; weak D call: TRBD2 (5 bases). CDR1 is MNHNY and CDR2 is SVGAGI in the germline V gene (reference sequence). This CDR3 contains 13 residues. V was trimmed by 10 bases and J by 1 base, leaving 13 bases between them. In nucleotides, the CDR3 is TGTGCCACAAAAAGCGGCCTCCAAGAGACCCAGTACTTC. This encodes CATKSGLQETQYF.

The genes are TRBV9 and TRBJ2-1, with a tentative D call TRBD2 (6 bases). V lost 3 bases and J 5 bases, leaving 12 bases between the germline ends. The CDR3 is made up of 14 amino acids. CDR1 and CDR2 (germline): SGDLS, YYNGEE. CDR3 amino acids: CASSGPGADNEQFF. CDR3 DNA sequence: TGTGCCAGCAGCGGACCGGGAGCCGACAATGAGCAGTTCTTC.

This clone has just one count. The chain employs TRBV29-1 and TRBJ2-3; TRBD2 agrees at 10 bases. After removal of 4 bases from V and 2 bases from J, the junction contained 9 bases not matched to a gene. There are 16 residues in the CDR3. Germline V gene sequence: CDR1 SQVTM, CDR2 ANQGSEA. The CDR3 loop reads CSVGSGRTMYTDTQYF. The CDR3 DNA sequence: TGCAGCGTTGGTAGCGGGAGGACTATGTACACAGATACGCAGTATTTT.